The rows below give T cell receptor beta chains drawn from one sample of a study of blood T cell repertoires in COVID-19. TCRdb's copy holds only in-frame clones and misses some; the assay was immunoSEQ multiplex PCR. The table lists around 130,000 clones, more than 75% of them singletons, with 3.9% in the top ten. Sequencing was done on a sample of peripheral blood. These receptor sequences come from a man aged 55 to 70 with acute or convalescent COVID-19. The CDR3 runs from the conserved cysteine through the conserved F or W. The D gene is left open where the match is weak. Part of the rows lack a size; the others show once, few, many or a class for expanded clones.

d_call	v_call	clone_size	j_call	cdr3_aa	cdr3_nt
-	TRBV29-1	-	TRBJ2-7	CSSSSGSYEQYF	TGCAGCTCCTCATCAGGATCGTACGAGCAGTACTTC
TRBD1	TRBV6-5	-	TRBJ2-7	CASTSGGEQYF	TGTGCCAGCACCTCAGGGGGCGAGCAGTACTTC
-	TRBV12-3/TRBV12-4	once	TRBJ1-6	CASSSGHSPLHF	TGTGCCAGCAGTTCCGGTCATTCACCCCTCCACTTT
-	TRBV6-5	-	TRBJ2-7	CATRGKTLGDEQYF	TGTGCCACCCGGGGGAAGACCTTGGGGGACGAGCAGTACTTC
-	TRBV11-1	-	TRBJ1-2	CASSQGSGFGYTF	TGTGCCAGCAGCCAAGGCTCAGGGTTCGGCTACACCTTC
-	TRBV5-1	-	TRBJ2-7	CASSAQGVNYEQYF	TGCGCCAGCAGCGCACAGGGTGTAAACTACGAGCAGTACTTC
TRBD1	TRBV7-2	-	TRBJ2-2	CASSFRGDRHTGELFF	TGTGCCAGCAGCTTCCGTGGGGACAGGCACACCGGGGAGCTGTTTTTT
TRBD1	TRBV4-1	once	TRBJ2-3	CASSLSTGGNTDTQYF	TGCGCCAGCAGCCTCTCGACAGGGGGTAACACAGATACGCAGTATTTT
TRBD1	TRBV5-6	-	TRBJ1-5	CASSLQGFRNQPQHF	TGTGCCAGCAGCTTACAGGGGTTTAGGAATCAGCCCCAGCATTTT
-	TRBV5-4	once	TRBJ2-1	CASSLIRGSEQFF	TGTGCCAGCAGCTTAATTCGGGGAAGTGAGCAGTTCTTC
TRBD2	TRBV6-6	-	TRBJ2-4	CASSPSSGENIQYF	TGTGCCAGCAGTCCCTCTAGCGGGGAGAACATTCAGTACTTC
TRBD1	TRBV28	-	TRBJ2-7	CASSTPGQGYEQYF	TGTGCCAGCAGTACGCCGGGACAGGGGTACGAGCAGTACTTC
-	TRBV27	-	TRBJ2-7	CASSLRPRRSSYEQYF	TGTGCCAGCAGTTTACGCCCTCGTAGGAGCTCCTACGAGCAGTACTTC
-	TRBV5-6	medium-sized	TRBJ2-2	CASSLKPGELFF	TGTGCCAGCAGCTTGAAGCCCGGGGAGCTGTTTTTT
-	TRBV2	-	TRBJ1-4	CASKRVSTNEKLFF	TGTGCCAGCAAGAGAGTTTCAACTAATGAAAAACTGTTTTTT
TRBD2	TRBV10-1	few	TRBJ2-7	CASSGGRGPRDEQYF	TGCGCCAGCAGTGGGGGGAGGGGACCACGGGACGAGCAGTACTTC
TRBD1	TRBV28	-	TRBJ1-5	CASSPPLVRGTQPQHF	TGTGCCAGCAGTCCGCCCCTGGTCAGGGGGACACAGCCCCAGCATTTT
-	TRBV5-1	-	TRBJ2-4	CASSETVLAKNIQYF	TGCGCCAGCAGCGAAACAGTGTTAGCCAAAAACATTCAGTACTTC
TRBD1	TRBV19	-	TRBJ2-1	CASTGTGYNEQFF	TGTGCCAGTACTGGGACAGGGTACAATGAGCAGTTCTTC
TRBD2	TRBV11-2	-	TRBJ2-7	CASSLVGPGREINEQYF	TGTGCCAGCAGCTTAGTGGGTCCGGGGAGGGAGATCAACGAGCAGTACTTC